Presented here are 23 T cell receptor beta chains from one specimen sequenced in a study of T cell responses to AZD1222 COVID-19 vaccine. TCRdb's table, derived via immunoSEQ multiplex PCR, lists solely in-frame clones and lacks some. This sample has approximately 150,000 clones; roughly 92% occur once, and the top ten carry about 3%. Specimen: peripheral blood, collected on day 0 of AZD1222 vaccination. These receptors originate from an adult in good health.

V and J are TRBV10-2 and TRBJ1-1; D gene ambiguous. The CDR3 has 12 amino acids. From germline, CDR1 is WSHSY and CDR2 SAAADI. V was pared by 3 bases and J by 6 bases, with 8 bases between. CDR3 amino acids: CASSDPPAEAFF. The CDR3 region has the DNA TGCGCCAGCAGTGATCCCCCAGCTGAAGCTTTCTTT.

The chain couples TRBV2 to TRBJ1-1; 8 bases are a match to TRBD1. J gave up 1 base and V 2 bases, and 3 bases lay outside the gene matches. The CDR3 runs to 15 residues. Germline V gene data show CDR1 as SNHLY and CDR2 as FYNNEI. The CDR3 DNA follows: TGTGCCAGCAGTGAAATAGGGACAGGGAACACTGAAGCTTTCTTT. Its translation: CASSEIGTGNTEAFF.

This clone was detected a few times. Other DNA sequences in this specimen translate into the identical CDR3. V and J are TRBV5-1 and TRBJ2-1; 8 nucleotides line up with TRBD2. The CDR3 has 14 amino acids. CDR1 and CDR2 (germline): SGHRS, YFSETQ. V dropped 3 bases and J dropped 2; count of bases not matched to a gene: 1. CDR3 amino acids: CASSSAGAYNEQFF. The CDR3 DNA reads TGCGCCAGCAGCTCAGCGGGAGCCTACAATGAGCAGTTCTTC.

This chain links TRBV19 with TRBJ1-6; D not certain. The CDR3 runs to 12 residues. CDR1 is LNHDA, CDR2 SQIVND, per germline (reference sequence). V lost 6 bases and J lost 11, with 11 bases in between. The DNA for the CDR3 is TGTGCCAGTAGGGAATCCGAAACACCCCTCCACTTT. This translates into CASRESETPLHF.

This clone came up once. The chain employs TRBV7-8 and TRBJ2-7; TRBD2 aligns across 9 bases. The germline V gene has CDR1 SGHVS and CDR2 FQNEAQ. The CDR3 is made up of 15 amino acids. The trim removed 6 bases at V and 5 bases at J, leaving 11 bases unmatched. The CDR3 region has the DNA TGTGCCAGCAGTCTTGGGGTAGCGGGAGCCCACGAGCAGTACTTC. Protein sequence: CASSLGVAGAHEQYF. The whole variable domain, remainder taken from reference TRBV7-8 and TRBJ2-7, is GAGVSQSPRYKVAKRGQDVALRCDPISGHVSLFWYQQALGQGPEFLTYFQNEAQLDKSGLPSDRFFAERPEGSVSTLKIQRTQQEDSAVYLCASSLGVAGAHEQYFGPGTRLTVT.

This sequence joins TRBV30 and TRBJ2-5; D uncertain. CDR1 and CDR2 (germline): GTSNPN, SVGIG (reference sequence). The CDR3 extends over 13 amino acids. Trimming left V 2 bases short and J 4 bases short, with 11 bases between. The CDR3 nucleotides read TGTGCCTGGAGTCCGGGCCCCCCAGAGACCCAGTACTTC. Translation gives CAWSPGPPETQYF.

J is TRBJ2-2 and V is TRBV9, with D perhaps TRBD1 or TRBD2 (5 bases each). Trimming pared 0 bases from V and 1 base from J, leaving 10 bases between. The CDR3 covers 16 residues. The germline CDR1 and CDR2 sequences are SGDLS and YYNGEE. CDR3 in amino acids: CASSVVMGENTGELFF. Here the CDR3 DNA reads TGTGCCAGCAGCGTAGTAATGGGGGAGAACACCGGGGAGCTGTTTTTT. Filled out from reference TRBV9 and TRBJ2-2, the complete variable domain reads DSGVTQTPKHLITATGQRVTLRCSPRSGDLSVYWYQQSLDQGLQFLIQYYNGEERAKGNILERFSAQQFPDLHSELNLSSLELGDSALYFCASSVVMGENTGELFFGEGSRLTVL.

V gene TRBV6-5 combines with J gene TRBJ1-3; tentative D call: TRBD1 (5 bases). The length of the CDR3 is 15 residues. The germline V gene encodes CDR1 MNHEY and CDR2 SVGAGI. V lost 10 bases, J lost 2 bases, and 18 bases lay in between. The CDR3 spells CATLNGGQAGNTIYF. CDR3 in DNA: TGTGCCACCTTGAATGGGGGTCAGGCTGGAAACACCATATATTTT.

The rearrangement links TRBV7-2 to TRBJ2-7; possibly TRBD1 or TRBD2 for D (5 bases each). CDR1 and CDR2 (germline): SGHTA, FQGNSA. The CDR3 extends over 14 amino acids. Trimming pared 3 bases from V and 3 bases from J, leaving 12 bases between. In DNA, the CDR3 is TGTGCCAGCAGCTTGGGACGGCTTTACTACGAGCAGTACTTC. Translation gives CASSLGRLYYEQYF.

The gene calls are TRBV6-2 or TRBV6-3 and TRBJ2-7; no clear D gene. This CDR3 spans 19 amino acids. Germline-derived CDR1 and CDR2 are MNHEY and SVGEGT. V lost 5 bases, J lost 0 bases, and 26 bases lay in between. CDR3 sequence reads: CASSRQDTIGHSPSYEQYF. The CDR3 DNA sequence: TGTGCCAGCAGTCGTCAAGATACCATAGGGCACTCCCCCTCCTACGAGCAGTACTTC.

This chain links TRBV6-5 with TRBJ2-1; perhaps TRBD2 as D (6 bases). Germline-derived CDR1 and CDR2 are MNHEY and SVGAGI. Trimming took 6 bases from V and 6 from J, leaving 15 bases between them. The CDR3 contains 14 residues. CDR3 nucleotides: TGTGCCAGCAGGGGACTCTCGGAGGGCAATGAGCAGTTCTTC. Protein: CASRGLSEGNEQFF.

This clone has just a few counts. The chain recombines TRBV19 with TRBJ1-5; tentative D call: TRBD1 (5 bases). The V end lost 4 bases, the J end lost 2 bases, and 27 bases lay between the germline ends. CDR3 length: 20 residues. Germline assignment: CDR1 LNHDA and CDR2 SQIVND (reference sequence). In DNA, the CDR3 is TGTGCCAGTAGTACCCCCCCGGACCGGGGCGGGTATTCTGGCAATCAGCCCCAGCATTTT. Translated: CASSTPPDRGGYSGNQPQHF.

The chain links TRBV19 to TRBJ2-3, with D unresolved. V lost 4 bases and J 3 bases, leaving 8 bases between the germline ends. The length of the CDR3 is 13 residues. Germline V gene data show CDR1 as LNHDA and CDR2 as SQIVND (reference sequence). This CDR3 is CASSTGRTDTQYF. The CDR3 bases are TGTGCCAGTAGTACCGGACGAACAGATACGCAGTATTTT.

The rearrangement links TRBV3-1 (or the pseudogene TRBV3-2) to TRBJ2-3; 12 positions agree with TRBD2. Germline lookup yields CDR1 LGHDT and CDR2 YNNKEL (reference sequence). This CDR3 region has 16 residues. With 4 bases clipped from V and 6 bases from J, the junction kept 8 bases outside the gene matches. CDR3 nucleotides: TGTGCCAGCAGCCTTCGGACTAGCGGGATATCTGATACGCAGTATTTT. Translating it yields CASSLRTSGISDTQYF.

The chain carries TRBV10-3 and TRBJ2-1, with D possibly matching TRBD2 (5 bases). In germline, CDR1 is ENHRY, CDR2 SYGVKD. V dropped 8 bases and J dropped 2 bases, with 13 bases sitting between them. The length of the CDR3 is 14 residues. This chain's CDR3 is CAIAGEGTYNEQFF. CDR3 sequence (DNA): TGTGCCATCGCCGGGGAAGGTACCTACAATGAGCAGTTCTTC.

Notes on this clone: One end of the junction varies from germline; a read error may be responsible. The chain has TRBV29-1 and TRBJ1-1; D gene uncertain. From germline, CDR1 is SQVTM and CDR2 ANQGSEA. The CDR3 runs 13 residues. The CDR3 protein is CSVEDSGYAEAFF. DNA of the CDR3: TGCAGCGTGGAAGATTCGGGATACGCTGAAGCTTTCTTT.

The chain links TRBV19 to TRBJ1-3, with D tentatively TRBD1 (5 bases). The CDR3 contains 16 residues. CDR1 and CDR2 from the germline V gene are LNHDA and SQIVND (reference sequence). V lost 4 bases to trimming and J lost 2 bases, with 15 bases between them. CDR3 sequence reads: CASSNRGSSPGNTIYF. The CDR3 DNA reads TGTGCCAGTAGTAATAGGGGCAGCTCCCCTGGAAACACCATATATTTT.

Concerning this clone: It is unclear where the CDR3 begins or ends on the DNA, so no DNA is shown, and the CDR3 is as TCRdb lists it. The chain recombines TRBV3-1 (or the pseudogene TRBV3-2) with TRBJ2-1; TRBD2 is taken as the D call from the table, unchecked against the DNA. Per germline, CDR1 LGHDT and CDR2 YNNKEL (reference sequence). 16 amino acids form the CDR3, both terminal residues included. CDR3 amino acids: CASSQESVLRGGEQFF.

The V call is TRBV18, the J call TRBJ1-3, with D unclear. This CDR3 region has 16 residues. Trimming took 2 bases from V and 0 from J, leaving 11 bases between them. Looked up from germline, CDR1 is KGHSH and CDR2 is LQKENI. The CDR3 spells CASSPGTRGSGNTIYF. CDR3 bases: TGTGCCAGCTCACCAGGAACCCGGGGCTCTGGAAACACCATATATTTT.

The chain recombines TRBV5-5 with TRBJ1-5, with D maybe TRBD1 (6 bases). The CDR3 is 15 residues long. The V end lost 2 bases, the J end lost 5 bases, and 14 bases lay between the germline ends. Germline loops: CDR1 SGHKS, CDR2 YYEKEE (reference sequence). This CDR3 reads CASSLSRGRDQPQHF. The CDR3 DNA reads as TGTGCCAGCAGCTTAAGCAGGGGCAGAGATCAGCCCCAGCATTTT.

This rearrangement joins TRBV11-2 to TRBJ2-7, with 8 bases lining up with TRBD2. The length of the CDR3 is 14 residues. Per the germline V gene, CDR1 is SGHAT and CDR2 is FQNNGV. Germline trimming cut 5 bases from V and 5 bases from J; bases unmatched to any gene: 8. The CDR3 nucleotides are TGTGCCAGCAGCCCGACCGGGAGGGCCAACGAGCAGTACTTC. Protein: CASSPTGRANEQYF.

A single count supports this clone. For the CDR3, the DNA is TGTGCCAGTAGGACCCGGACAGGGGAATCTCTAGAGGGCTACACCTTC. Protein product: CASRTRTGESLEGYTF. The J gene is TRBJ1-2, the V gene TRBV19, with TRBD1 identical over 9 bases. Per the germline V gene, CDR1 is LNHDA and CDR2 is SQIVND (reference sequence). The CDR3 covers 16 residues. V lost 6 bases and J lost 8; bases outside the gene matches: 16.

This clone turned up a few times. This sample also contains other DNA sequences that code for the same CDR3. The rearrangement uses TRBV5-1 and TRBJ2-7; weak D call: TRBD1 (7 bases). The length of the CDR3 is 14 residues. The germline V gene has CDR1 SGHRS and CDR2 YFSETQ. V was shortened by 0 bases and J by 3 bases, with 10 bases between the two germline ends. Here the CDR3 DNA reads TGCGCCAGCAGCTTGGGACAGGGAGGCTACGAGCAGTACTTC. This translates into CASSLGQGGYEQYF.